The clone carrying this T cell receptor (beta chain) came up many times. No antigen is known for it. The ends lost 3 bases at V and 7 bases at J; junction bases unmatched: 10. This CDR3 has 17 amino acids. The germline V gene encodes CDR1 LGHNA and CDR2 YNFKEQ. The record originates from a study of CD8 T cells in ankylosing spondylitis. Study results and limitations: A subset of motif variants has previously been described in the synovial fluid and blood of reactive arthritis. Clones tied to disease were said to be significantly enriched in matched ankylosing spondylitis synovial fluid. What appeared characteristic of ankylosing spondylitis blood was a TCR beta motif of fewer than ten highly homologous variants.

Quantitative 5'-RACE with molecular barcodes was used to make the TCR beta libraries. In TCRdb, the 5' RACE reads were re-called with MiXCR into one record per CDR3 protein. Among roughly 150,000 distinct CDR3 sequences listed, just over 9.5% were seen once. This sequence joins TRBV4-2 and TRBJ1-6, with 9 bases aligning to TRBD1. This clonotype was obtained from a female donor with ankylosing spondylitis or in good health (not recorded which). The specimen sequenced was blood, either unsorted or a sorted T cell fraction (not recorded which). The CDR3, as DNA: TGTGCCAGCAGCCATACCCGTCCCGGGACAGGGAATTCACCCCTCCACTTT. Translation gives CASSHTRPGTGNSPLHF.